Listed here is a single TCR beta chain. Its antigen remains undetermined. The record has no base qualities; no much larger clone is one base away. At one collaborating source in Seattle, patients were enrolled during active infection and were followed longitudinally through the course of disease. Each collaborating institution followed its own protocols to collect whole blood in K2EDTA tubes. For TCRbeta analysis, collaborator samples were shipped as frozen whole blood, as isolated PBMCs, or as DNA extracted from either sample type. The CDR1 and CDR2 encoded by the germline V gene are MNHEY and SVGAGI. The CDR3 starts with the cysteine, ends with the phenylalanine, and has 13 residues. The sequence is cut down to CDR3 DNA, 39 bases in frame from base 1. V lost 11 bases and J lost 4 bases; the stretch between them is 17 bases long. The sample originates from a study of blood T cell repertoires in COVID-19 (dated by TCRdb to 2018 to 2020). With respect to the entire study: Samples covering the acute and convalescent phases of COVID-19 were provided by collaborators in the United States, Italy and Spain. The prospective study material was composed of cDNA or gDNA derived from T cells, B-cell-depleted T cells, or PBMCs. Deeply sampled blood TCRbeta repertoires from subjects exposed to, actively infected with, or recovered from COVID-19 were included in the dataset. The repertoires were released in a freely available public database intended as a resource for research on the immune response to SARS-CoV-2. The samples were drawn from two sources: the first 160 participants of the ongoing ImmuneRACE study, and fewer than 1,500 subjects contributed by 6 global collaborators. A de-identified subject ID, COVID-19 status, age in years and sex were almost always included in the sample metadata. HLA class I and class II types, where available, came from metadata supplied by the sample provider rather than from assay-based typing.

TCRbeta CDR3 regions were amplified from genomic DNA using the immunoSEQ Assay, a bias-controlled multiplex PCR. The published analysis was carried out like this. The number of nucleated cells in each sample was estimated by amplification of reference gene primers within the assay. To quantify the absolute abundance of each unique TCRbeta CDR3 rearrangement, sequence reads were collapsed and filtered. For each sample, productive Simpson clonality was calculated as the square root of Simpson's diversity index across productive rearrangements. In TCRdb, the immuneACCESS table is reduced to in-frame sequences with V and J assigned. These tables do not hold every clone; where another copy was compared, an unresolved V gene accounts for under half, and the others remain unexplained. V and J calls and clone size are given by that table; D and trimming were obtained from the DNA. Within this sample are tens of thousands of clones, with about 85% of them counted one time only. The ten largest clones represent roughly 3.2% of the sample.

Overall study outcomes, separate from this receptor: Clinical and demographic metadata were provided uncurated, with the amount varying by source and participant.

This receptor was obtained from a woman of 80 years or more with COVID-19, enrolled during active disease. The specimen sequenced was peripheral blood. Recombination linked TRBV6-5 to TRBJ2-5, with a weak D call of TRBD1 (6 bases match). The CDR3 protein sequence reads: CAGTFGIGETQYF. The DNA sequence is as follows: TGTGCCGGGACATTTGGTATCGGAGAGACCCAGTACTTC.